This TCR beta chain was retrieved from a study of blood T cells in healthy people across ages. The CDR3 runs 13 residues. Germline V lookup: CDR1 SNHLY, CDR2 FYNNEI. Deletions cut 6 bases from V and 9 bases from J, with 15 bases between. Donors were systemically healthy Caucasian individuals from Russia aged about 6 to 90 years. A sample-barcoded 5' primer and a J-beta primer mix were used in a second PCR of about 7 to 12 cycles. All cDNA molecules were each tagged by a template-switch adaptor with 12 random nucleotides. Via MiXCR, TCRdb re-called the 5' RACE reads, giving one row per CDR3 protein. The sample consists of around 1.7 million distinct CDR3 sequences, roughly 30% of them appearing once.

The rearrangement uses TRBV2 and TRBJ2-4; no definite D call. Sequences were obtained from blood. The clonotype originates from a woman aged 25 to 45 in good health. CDR3 nucleotides: TGTGCCAGCAGCAAGGACGTGAGCTTCATTCAGTACTTC. Translation: CASSKDVSFIQYF.